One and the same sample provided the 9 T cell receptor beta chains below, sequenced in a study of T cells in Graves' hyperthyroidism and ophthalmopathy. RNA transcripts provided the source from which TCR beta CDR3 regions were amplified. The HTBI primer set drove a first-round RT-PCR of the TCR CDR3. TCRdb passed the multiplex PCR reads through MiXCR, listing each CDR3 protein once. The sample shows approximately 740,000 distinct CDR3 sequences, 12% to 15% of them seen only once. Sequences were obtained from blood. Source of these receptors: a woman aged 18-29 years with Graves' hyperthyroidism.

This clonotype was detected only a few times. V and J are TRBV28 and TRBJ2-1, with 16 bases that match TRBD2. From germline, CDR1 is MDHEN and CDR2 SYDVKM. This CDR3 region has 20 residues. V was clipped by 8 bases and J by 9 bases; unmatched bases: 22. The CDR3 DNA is TGTGCCAGCCCCCCTTCAGGGTCAACGGGACTAGCGGGAGGGGTGGGTGAGCAGTTCTTC. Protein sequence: CASPPSGSTGLAGGVGEQFF.

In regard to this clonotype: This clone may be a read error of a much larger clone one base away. In DNA form, the CDR3 reads TGTGCCAGCAGTTTCCCCACAGACAGTAACTGTGGCTACACCTTC. Its protein is CASSFPTDSNCGYTF. V gene TRBV28 combines with J gene TRBJ1-2; tentatively, D is TRBD1 (5 bases). Germline loops: CDR1 MDHEN, CDR2 SYDVKM. This CDR3 contains 15 residues.

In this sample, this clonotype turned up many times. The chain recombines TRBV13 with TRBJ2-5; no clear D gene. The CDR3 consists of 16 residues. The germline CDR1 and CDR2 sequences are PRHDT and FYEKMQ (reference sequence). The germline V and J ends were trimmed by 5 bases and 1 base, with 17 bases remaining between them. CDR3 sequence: CASSLPSRGSQETQYF. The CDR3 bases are TGTGCCAGCAGCCTCCCCAGTCGAGGCAGCCAAGAGACCCAGTACTTC.

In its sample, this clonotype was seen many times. The CDR3 DNA reads as TGTGCCAGCAGTTTAGCACAGGGAAGCACAGATACGCAGTATTTT. Translated: CASSLAQGSTDTQYF. V usage is TRBV27 and J usage is TRBJ2-3; the D gene is possibly TRBD1 (6 bases). The CDR3 consists of 15 residues. Germline V gene data show CDR1 as MNHEY and CDR2 as SMNVEV (reference sequence). Trimming removed 2 bases from V and 0 bases from J, with 9 bases in between.

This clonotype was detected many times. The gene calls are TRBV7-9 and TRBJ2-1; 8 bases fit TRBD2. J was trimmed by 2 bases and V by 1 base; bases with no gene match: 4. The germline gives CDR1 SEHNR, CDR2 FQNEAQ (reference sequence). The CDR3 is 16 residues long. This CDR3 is CASSLERERPYNEQFF. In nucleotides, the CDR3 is TGTGCCAGCAGCTTAGAGCGGGAGAGGCCCTACAATGAGCAGTTCTTC.

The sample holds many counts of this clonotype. The CDR3 nucleotides are TGTGCCAGCAGCTTCCGGGCAGGGGGAGTAGATACGCAGTATTTT. This sequence encodes CASSFRAGGVDTQYF. This rearrangement joins TRBV7-8 to TRBJ2-3; 7 bases are a match to TRBD1. CDR1 and CDR2 from the germline V gene are SGHVS and FQNEAQ. There are 15 residues in the CDR3. With 3 bases clipped from V and 5 bases from J, the junction kept 8 bases outside the gene matches. Drawing the rest from reference TRBV7-8 and TRBJ2-3, the complete variable domain is GAGVSQSPRYKVAKRGQDVALRCDPISGHVSLFWYQQALGQGPEFLTYFQNEAQLDKSGLPSDRFFAERPEGSVSTLKIQRTQQEDSAVYLCASSFRAGGVDTQYFGPGTRLTVL.

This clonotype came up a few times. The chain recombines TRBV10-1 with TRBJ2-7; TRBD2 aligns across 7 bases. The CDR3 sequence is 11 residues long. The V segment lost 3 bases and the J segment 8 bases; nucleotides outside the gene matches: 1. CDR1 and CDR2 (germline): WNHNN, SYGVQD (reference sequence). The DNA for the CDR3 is TGCGCCAGCAGTGAAGGGACTAAGCAGTACTTC. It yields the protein CASSEGTKQYF.

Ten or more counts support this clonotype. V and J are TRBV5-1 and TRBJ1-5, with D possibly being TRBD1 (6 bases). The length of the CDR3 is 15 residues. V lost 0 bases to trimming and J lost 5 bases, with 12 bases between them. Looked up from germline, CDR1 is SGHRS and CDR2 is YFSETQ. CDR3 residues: CASSLAGGGHQPQHF. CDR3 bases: TGCGCCAGCAGCTTGGCGGGCGGGGGCCATCAGCCCCAGCATTTT. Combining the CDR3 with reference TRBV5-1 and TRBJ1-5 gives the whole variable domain KAGVTQTPRYLIKTRGQQVTLSCSPISGHRSVSWYQQTPGQGLQFLFEYFSETQRNKGNFPGRFSGRQFSNSRSEMNVSTLELGDSALYLCASSLAGGGHQPQHFGDGTRLSIL.

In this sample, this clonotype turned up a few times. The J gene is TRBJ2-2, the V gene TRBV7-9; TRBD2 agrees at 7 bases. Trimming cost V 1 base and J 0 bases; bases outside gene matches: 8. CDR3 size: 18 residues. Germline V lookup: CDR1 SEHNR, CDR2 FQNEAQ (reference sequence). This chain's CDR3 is CASSLEEGGPPNTGELFF. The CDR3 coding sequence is TGTGCCAGCAGCTTAGAGGAGGGAGGGCCCCCGAACACCGGGGAGCTGTTTTTT.